One T cell receptor (beta chain) is described in this entry. These data are taken from a study of blood T cell repertoires in COVID-19. Study as a whole: T cells, B-cell-depleted T cells, or PBMCs provided the cDNA or gDNA that served as material.

The data were produced by immunoSEQ multiplex PCR, yet TCRdb's version contains in-frame clones alone and is incomplete. The table records 150,000 to 200,000 clones, under 80% of them present only once. The TCR comes from a woman aged 50 to 65 with acute COVID-19. The sequencing input was PBMCs or T cells enriched from blood (not recorded which).

The CDR3 sequence: CASSLARSGNTIYF. The CDR3 DNA is TGCGCCAGCAGCTTAGCCCGCTCTGGAAACACCATATATTTT. V usage is TRBV5-1 and J usage is TRBJ1-3, with D hard to call. Trimming removed 2 bases at V and 0 bases at J, with 6 bases between. The CDR3 extends over 14 amino acids. Germline loops: CDR1 SGHRS, CDR2 YFSETQ. The whole variable domain, filled in from reference TRBV5-1 and TRBJ1-3, reads KAGVTQTPRYLIKTRGQQVTLSCSPISGHRSVSWYQQTPGQGLQFLFEYFSETQRNKGNFPGRFSGRQFSNSRSEMNVSTLELGDSALYLCASSLARSGNTIYFGEGSWLTVV.